One and the same sample provided the 14 T cell receptor beta chains below, sequenced in a study of OX40 agonist ivuxolimab in advanced cancers. To prepare the library, the immunoSEQ multiplex PCR assay was applied. TCRdb provides this immuneACCESS table in a form limited to in-frame rearrangements. Some clones are lacking; in checked studies, under half of them reflect an unresolved V gene, and why the rest are absent is not known. The sample profile shows about 22,000 clones; 86% of them were found once. The top ten hold approximately 23% of the sample. Sequenced material: CD4+ or CD8+ T cells sorted from blood, taken in a trial of the OX40 agonist ivuxolimab. The receptors stem from an adult with an advanced solid tumor such as melanoma, head and neck, liver or kidney cancer.

This chain joins TRBV9 and TRBJ2-1, with 7 bases identical to TRBD1. With V trimmed by 4 bases and J by 10 bases, 14 bases remained unmatched. CDR1 is SGDLS, CDR2 YYNGEE, per germline. There are 15 residues in the CDR3. The CDR3 DNA reads as TGTGCCAGCAGCCAAGGGGGCGGGTCCTCTTCGGAGCAGTTCTTC. Its protein is CASSQGGGSSSEQFF.

V is TRBV19 and J is TRBJ2-7; D might be TRBD1 or TRBD2, each matching 5 bases. V was shortened by 0 bases and J by 0 bases, with 9 bases between the two germline ends. CDR1 and CDR2 from the germline V gene are LNHDA and SQIVND (reference sequence). This CDR3 comprises 15 residues. CDR3 amino acids: CASSIEPGSSYEQYF. The CDR3 region has the DNA TGTGCCAGTAGTATAGAACCAGGGAGCTCCTACGAGCAGTACTTC.

The rearrangement uses TRBV28 and TRBJ2-1, with TRBD2 matching over 9 bases. V was clipped by 5 bases and J by 0 bases; unmatched bases: 5. CDR3 size: 16 residues. CDR1 and CDR2 from the germline V gene are MDHEN and SYDVKM. The CDR3 region has the DNA TGTGCCAGCAGTCCCGAACTAGCGGGCTCCTACAATGAGCAGTTCTTC. Amino acid sequence: CASSPELAGSYNEQFF.

This clone was counted between two and nine times. The V gene is TRBV16, the J gene TRBJ1-2, with 11 positions matching TRBD1. Germline-derived CDR1 and CDR2 are KGHSY and FQNENV. The junction had 12 bases not matched to a gene; V was cut back by 5 bases and J by 10 bases. The CDR3 runs 15 residues. This CDR3 is CASSKTGTGGIVYTF. In DNA, the CDR3 is TGTGCCAGCAGCAAGACCGGGACAGGGGGGATTGTCTACACCTTC.

The chain joins TRBV2 to TRBJ2-7; D not resolved. The ends were cut back, 6 bases at V and 4 bases at J, with 28 bases in the middle. CDR1 and CDR2 (germline): SNHLY, FYNNEI. CDR3 length equals 18 residues. CDR3 amino acids: CASRKEAEDGRLGYEQYF. DNA of the CDR3: TGTGCCAGCAGGAAAGAAGCTGAGGACGGAAGATTAGGGTACGAGCAGTACTTC.

The chain has TRBV13 and TRBJ2-2; 7 bases are a match to TRBD2. The germline CDR1 and CDR2 sequences are PRHDT and FYEKMQ (reference sequence). CDR3 size: 16 residues. After removal of 5 bases from V and 3 bases from J, the junction contained 9 bases not matched to a gene. The CDR3 loop is CASSHAREEDTGELFF. The CDR3 DNA follows: TGTGCCAGCAGCCATGCACGGGAGGAAGACACCGGGGAGCTGTTTTTT.

This clone was counted between two and nine times. It is unclear where the CDR3 begins or ends on the DNA, so no DNA is shown, and the CDR3 is as TCRdb lists it. Other DNA sequences from this sample encode an identical CDR3 as well. The chain carries TRBV27 and TRBJ2-6; TRBD2, the table's D call, lacks a check against the DNA. Including both end residues, the CDR3 is 18 amino acids long. Germline V lookup: CDR1 MNHEY, CDR2 SMNVEV (reference sequence). CDR3 loop: CASSFLAGTSSGANVLTF.

The rearrangement joins TRBV25-1 to TRBJ2-3; 8 bases agree with TRBD2. Germline CDR1 and CDR2: MGHDK and SYGVNS. This CDR3 is 16 amino acids long. Trimming removed 1 base from V and 3 bases from J; junction bases left unmatched: 6. Here the CDR3 DNA reads TGTGCCAGCAGTGAATTCACTAGCGGAACAACAGATACGCAGTATTTT. Translating gives CASSEFTSGTTDTQYF.

This sequence joins TRBV7-9 and TRBJ2-2; tentative D call: TRBD1 (6 bases). The CDR3 extends over 16 amino acids. Germline CDR1 and CDR2: SEHNR and FQNEAQ (reference sequence). V was clipped by 5 bases and J by 2 bases, with 15 bases between them. CDR3 in amino acids: CASSHPQDRNTGELFF. The CDR3 nucleotides are TGTGCCAGCAGCCATCCTCAGGACAGAAACACCGGGGAGCTGTTTTTT.

This chain joins TRBV6-1 and TRBJ1-1; 9 nucleotides match TRBD1. V was pared by 7 bases and J by 6 bases, with 12 bases of the junction left unmatched. Germline V gene sequence: CDR1 MNHNS, CDR2 SASEGT. There are 15 residues in the CDR3. The DNA of the CDR3 is TGTGCCAGCATCCGGACAGGGGTTTATCGCGCTGAAGCTTTCTTT. It translates to CASIRTGVYRAEAFF.

The rearrangement links TRBV14 to TRBJ2-3; D might be TRBD2 (7 bases). Trimming took 4 bases from V and 2 from J, leaving 13 bases between them. From germline, CDR1 is SGHDN and CDR2 FVKESK. This CDR3 spans 15 amino acids. The CDR3 here is CASSRGGADTDTQYF. The CDR3, as DNA: TGTGCCAGCAGCCGAGGGGGGGCTGACACAGATACGCAGTATTTT.

V is TRBV19 and J is TRBJ2-7; D gene uncertain. Germline CDR1 reads LNHDA; CDR2 reads SQIVND (reference sequence). Trimming shortened V by 6 bases and J by 2 bases, and 11 bases separated the two germline ends. The CDR3 loop spans 13 amino acids. DNA of the CDR3: TGTGCCAGTAGCCCTGACGGCCCCTACGAGCAGTACTTC. Amino acids: CASSPDGPYEQYF.

The chain links TRBV6-5 to TRBJ2-1, with 11 bases aligning to TRBD1. Trimming removed 5 bases from V and 6 bases from J; junction bases left unmatched: 3. This CDR3 region has 14 residues. Germline V gene sequence: CDR1 MNHEY, CDR2 SVGAGI. The CDR3 sequence: CASSDGTGGNEQFF. The CDR3, as DNA: TGTGCCAGCAGTGACGGGACAGGGGGCAATGAGCAGTTCTTC.

The table lists this clone with a few counts. The rearrangement links TRBV11-2 to TRBJ1-2, with 8 bases matching TRBD1. There are 14 residues in the CDR3. The junction had 3 bases not matched to a gene; V was cut back by 1 base and J by 5 bases. Germline V gene sequence: CDR1 SGHAT, CDR2 FQNNGV. Here the CDR3 DNA reads TGTGCCAGCAGCTTAGGCGGACAGGGATATGGCTACACCTTC. Protein: CASSLGGQGYGYTF.